The 7 T cell receptor beta chains below come from one sample, sequenced in a study of cytomegalovirus exposure and HLA in healthy donors. PCR involved 60 Vbeta and 13 Jbeta primers. Some clones are missing from TCRdb's copy, which holds only in-frame ones; the method was immunoSEQ multiplex PCR. The table for this sample gives under 70,000 clones. Sample: PBMCs. The receptors come from a woman aged 18-29 years in good health and CMV-seronegative.

V usage is TRBV25-1 and J usage is TRBJ1-2; D is unclear. The CDR3 is 14 residues long. The V gene's germline CDR1 is MGHDK and CDR2 SYGVNS. Trimming removed 2 bases from V and 3 bases from J, with 10 bases in between. CDR3: CASSEGNSYYGYTF. Here the CDR3 DNA reads TGTGCCAGCAGTGAAGGTAACAGCTACTATGGCTACACCTTC.

This rearrangement joins TRBV9 to TRBJ1-1; a possible D gene is TRBD1 (5 bases). Germline V gene data show CDR1 as SGDLS and CDR2 as YYNGEE. The CDR3 is made up of 15 amino acids. Trimming took 4 bases from V and 1 from J, leaving 14 bases between them. CDR3 amino acids: CASSPQGLGNTEAFF. Here the CDR3 DNA reads TGTGCCAGCAGCCCGCAGGGTTTGGGGAACACTGAAGCTTTCTTT.

V and J are TRBV9 and TRBJ1-1; D possibly corresponds to TRBD1 (5 bases). V lost 4 bases and J lost 0, with 10 bases in between. The CDR3 totals 14 residues. Looked up from germline, CDR1 is SGDLS and CDR2 is YYNGEE. Written as DNA, the CDR3 is TGTGCCAGCAGCATACAGACAGTGAACACTGAAGCTTTCTTT. Amino acid sequence: CASSIQTVNTEAFF.

The chain links TRBV9 to TRBJ2-1; perhaps TRBD2 as D (6 bases). The germline V and J ends were trimmed by 0 bases and 4 bases, with 14 bases remaining between them. The CDR3 has 16 amino acids. The germline V gene encodes CDR1 SGDLS and CDR2 YYNGEE. The CDR3 sequence: CASSVESGPDYNEQFF. DNA of the CDR3: TGTGCCAGCAGCGTAGAAAGCGGGCCCGATTACAATGAGCAGTTCTTC.

This CDR3 is CASRGGQGEKLFF. The CDR3, as DNA: TGTGCCAGCCGAGGGGGTCAGGGTGAAAAACTGTTTTTT. The V gene is TRBV2, the J gene TRBJ1-4, with D possibly matching TRBD1 (6 bases). V lost 8 bases, J lost 7 bases, and 14 bases lay in between. CDR3 length: 13 amino acids. The germline V gene has CDR1 SNHLY and CDR2 FYNNEI.

The chain is built from TRBV5-1 and TRBJ2-3; TRBD2 matches 7 bases. Germline CDR1 is SGHRS and CDR2 is YFSETQ. This CDR3 contains 16 residues. Germline trimming cut 4 bases from V and 0 bases from J; bases unmatched to any gene: 8. The CDR3 nucleotides read TGCGCCAGCAGCCCACCCGGGGGGTCTAGCACAGATACGCAGTATTTT. Protein sequence: CASSPPGGSSTDTQYF.

The chain recombines TRBV6-6 with TRBJ2-2; D perhaps matches TRBD1 (6 bases). V was pared by 0 bases and J by 1 base, with 6 bases between. The CDR3 length is 15 residues. The germline V gene has CDR1 MNHNY and CDR2 SVGAGI (reference sequence). The CDR3 loop is CASSYSGQNTGELFF. CDR3 sequence (DNA): TGTGCCAGCAGTTACTCGGGACAGAACACCGGGGAGCTGTTTTTT.